These 4 T cell receptor beta chains were all obtained from the same sample, sequenced in a study of TIL therapy for anti-PD-1-resistant metastatic lung cancer. Documented time point: pre-treatment sample, taken before nivolumab and TIL therapy. Tumor tissue came from excised metastases, mostly pleural nodules or supraclavicular lymph nodes. This was the immunoSEQ v3 assay. The data were produced by immunoSEQ multiplex PCR, yet TCRdb's version contains in-frame clones alone and is incomplete. This table has 45,000 to 50,000 clones, approximately 70% appearing once. The sample consisted of tumor tissue, taken at baseline. Receptors originate from a person between 25 and 80 years old with non-small cell lung cancer.

The chain is built from TRBV5-1 and TRBJ1-6; TRBD1 might be the D (5 bases). Between the trimmed V and J ends, which lost 0 bases and 5 bases, there was a span of 12 bases. Germline CDR1 SGHRS, CDR2 YFSETQ. There are 16 residues in the CDR3. DNA of the CDR3: TGCGCCAGCAGCTTGGCACCATCGGGGGATAATTCACCCCTCCACTTT. Amino acids: CASSLAPSGDNSPLHF. Full variable domain (missing parts from reference TRBV5-1 and TRBJ1-6): KAGVTQTPRYLIKTRGQQVTLSCSPISGHRSVSWYQQTPGQGLQFLFEYFSETQRNKGNFPGRFSGRQFSNSRSEMNVSTLELGDSALYLCASSLAPSGDNSPLHFGNGTRLTVT.

The CDR3 sequence is CASSFWGVGPAYEQYF. The CDR3 DNA is TGTGCCAGCAGTTTTTGGGGGGTTGGACCCGCTTACGAGCAGTACTTC. The gene calls are TRBV27 and TRBJ2-7; D perhaps matches TRBD2 (6 bases). Germline values: CDR1 MNHEY, CDR2 SMNVEV (reference sequence). The CDR3 runs to 16 residues. Trimming removed 3 bases at V and 4 bases at J, with 19 bases between.

In its sample, this clone was seen a few times. Relative to the germline gene, one junction end is altered; a read error may explain this. The J gene is TRBJ2-5, the V gene TRBV11-2, with D hard to call. This CDR3 is built from 10 residues. Germline loops: CDR1 SGHAT, CDR2 FQNNGV. The CDR3 region is CASSLETQYF. The DNA for the CDR3 is TGTGCCAGCAGCCTAGAGACCCAGTACTTC.

CDR3 coding DNA: TGTGCCAGCAGCCAGGGACAGGGGGCGAACTATGGCTACACCTTC. Translated: CASSQGQGANYGYTF. This chain connects TRBV9 to TRBJ1-2, with 12 positions matching TRBD1. The CDR3 is made up of 15 amino acids. CDR1 SGDLS and CDR2 YYNGEE come from the germline V gene. V lost 4 bases to trimming and J lost 2 bases; unmatched junction nucleotides: 3.